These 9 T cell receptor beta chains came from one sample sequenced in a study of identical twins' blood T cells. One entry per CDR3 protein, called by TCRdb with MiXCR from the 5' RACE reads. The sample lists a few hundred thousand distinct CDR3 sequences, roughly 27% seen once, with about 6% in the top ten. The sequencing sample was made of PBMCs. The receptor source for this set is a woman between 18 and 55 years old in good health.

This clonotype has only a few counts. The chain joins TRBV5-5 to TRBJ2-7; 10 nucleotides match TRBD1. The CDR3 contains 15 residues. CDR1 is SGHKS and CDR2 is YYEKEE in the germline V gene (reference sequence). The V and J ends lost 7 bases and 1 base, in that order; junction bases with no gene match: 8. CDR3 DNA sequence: TGTGCCAGCGCACAGGGACAGGGGATTTCCTACGAGCAGTACTTC. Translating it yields CASAQGQGISYEQYF.

Written as DNA, the CDR3 is TGCAGTGCCCTCGGAGCCCTACAAGAGACCCAGTACTTC. Translated, it gives CSALGALQETQYF. V and J are TRBV20-1 and TRBJ2-5; no reliable D call. CDR1 is DFQATT, CDR2 SNEGSKA, per germline (reference sequence). The CDR3 totals 13 residues. The V and J ends lost 6 bases and 2 bases respectively, with 13 bases between them.

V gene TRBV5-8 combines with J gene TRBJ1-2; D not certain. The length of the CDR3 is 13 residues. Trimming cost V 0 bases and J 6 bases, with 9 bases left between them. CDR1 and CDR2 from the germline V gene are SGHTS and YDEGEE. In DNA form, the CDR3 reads TGTGCCAGCAGCTTGGCGATCTTGAATGGCTACACCTTC. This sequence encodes CASSLAILNGYTF.

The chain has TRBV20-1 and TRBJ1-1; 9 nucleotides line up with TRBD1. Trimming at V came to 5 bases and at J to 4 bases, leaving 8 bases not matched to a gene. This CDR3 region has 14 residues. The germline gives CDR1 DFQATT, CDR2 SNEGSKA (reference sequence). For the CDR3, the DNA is TGCAGTGCTCCCCACAGGGGGCGCGGCACTGAAGCTTTCTTT. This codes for CSAPHRGRGTEAFF.

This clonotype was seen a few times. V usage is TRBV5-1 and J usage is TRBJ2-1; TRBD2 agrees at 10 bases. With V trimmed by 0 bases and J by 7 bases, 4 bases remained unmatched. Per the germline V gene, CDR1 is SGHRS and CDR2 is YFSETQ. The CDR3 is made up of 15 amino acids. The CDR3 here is CASSLVTSGVNEQFF. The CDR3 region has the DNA TGCGCCAGCAGCTTGGTAACTAGCGGGGTAAATGAGCAGTTCTTC.

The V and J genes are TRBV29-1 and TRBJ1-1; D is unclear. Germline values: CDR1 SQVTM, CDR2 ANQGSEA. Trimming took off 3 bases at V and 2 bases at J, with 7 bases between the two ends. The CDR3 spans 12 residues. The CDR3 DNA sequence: TGCAGCGTTGACAATGCAAACACTGAAGCTTTCTTT. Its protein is CSVDNANTEAFF. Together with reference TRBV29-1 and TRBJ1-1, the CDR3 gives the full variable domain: SAVISQKPSRDICQRGTSLTIQCQVDSQVTMMFWYRQQPGQSLTLIATANQGSEATYESGFVIDKFPISRPNLTFSTLTVSNMSPEDSSIYLCSVDNANTEAFFGQGTRLTVV.

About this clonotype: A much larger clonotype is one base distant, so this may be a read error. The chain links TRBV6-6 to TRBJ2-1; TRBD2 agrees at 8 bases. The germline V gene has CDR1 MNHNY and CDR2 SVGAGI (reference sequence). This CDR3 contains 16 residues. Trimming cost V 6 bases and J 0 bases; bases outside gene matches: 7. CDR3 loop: CASSPAGASSYNEQFF. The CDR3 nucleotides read TGTGCCAGCAGCCCAGCGGGAGCTTCCTCCTACAATGAGCAGTTCTTC.

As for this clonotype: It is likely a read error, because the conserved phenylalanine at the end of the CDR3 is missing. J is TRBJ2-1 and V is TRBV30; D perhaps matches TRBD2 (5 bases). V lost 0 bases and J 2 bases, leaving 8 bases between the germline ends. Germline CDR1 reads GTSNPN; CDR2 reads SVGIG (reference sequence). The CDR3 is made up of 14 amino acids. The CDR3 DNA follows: TGTGCCTGGAGTGTTGGAGGCACCTACAATGAGCAGTTCCTC. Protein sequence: CAWSVGGTYNEQFL.

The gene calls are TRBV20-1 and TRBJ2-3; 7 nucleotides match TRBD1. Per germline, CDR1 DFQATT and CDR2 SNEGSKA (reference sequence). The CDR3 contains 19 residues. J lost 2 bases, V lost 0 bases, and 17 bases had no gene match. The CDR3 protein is CSARDATGTLHPLTDTQYF. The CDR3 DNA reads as TGCAGTGCTAGAGACGCGACAGGGACCCTACATCCCCTCACAGATACGCAGTATTTT.